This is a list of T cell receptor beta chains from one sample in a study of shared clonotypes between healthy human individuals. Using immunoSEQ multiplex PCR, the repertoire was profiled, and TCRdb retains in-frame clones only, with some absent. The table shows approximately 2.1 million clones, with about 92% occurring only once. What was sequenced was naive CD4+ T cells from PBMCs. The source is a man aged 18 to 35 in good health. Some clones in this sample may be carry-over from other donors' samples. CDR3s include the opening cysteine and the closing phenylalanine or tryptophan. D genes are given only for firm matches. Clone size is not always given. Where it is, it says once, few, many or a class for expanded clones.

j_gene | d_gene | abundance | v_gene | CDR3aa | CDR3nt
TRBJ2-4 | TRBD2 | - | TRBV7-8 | CASSPPWTSGRGDIQYF | TGTGCCAGCAGCCCCCCGTGGACTAGCGGGAGGGGTGACATTCAGTACTTC
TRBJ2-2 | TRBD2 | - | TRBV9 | CASSTWFSGRANTGELFF | TGTGCCAGCAGCACCTGGTTTAGCGGGAGAGCGAACACCGGGGAGCTGTTTTTT
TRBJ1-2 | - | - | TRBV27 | CASSSLGQYGYTF | TGTGCCAGCAGTTCCCTCGGACAGTATGGCTACACCTTC
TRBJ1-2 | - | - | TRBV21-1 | CASSLRGLGYYGYTF | TGTGCCAGCAGTCTCAGGGGGCTCGGGTACTATGGCTACACCTTC
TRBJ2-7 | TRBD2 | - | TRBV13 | CASSWGLAGPYEQYF | TGTGCCAGCAGCTGGGGACTAGCGGGACCATACGAGCAGTACTTC
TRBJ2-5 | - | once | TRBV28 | CASSSSRERGVETQYF | -
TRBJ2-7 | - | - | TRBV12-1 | CASTTDTRIISYEQYF | TGTGCCAGTACAACCGATACTAGGATAATCTCCTACGAGCAGTACTTC
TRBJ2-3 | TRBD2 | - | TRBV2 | CASSVYPGRGVQQGDTQYF | TGTGCCAGCAGTGTCTATCCCGGGAGGGGGGTTCAACAGGGAGATACGCAGTATTTT
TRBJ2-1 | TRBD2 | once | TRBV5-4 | CASSLELWVSGKYNEQFF | TGTGCCAGCAGCTTAGAACTTTGGGTTAGCGGGAAGTACAATGAGCAGTTCTTC
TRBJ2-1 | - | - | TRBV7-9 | CASSFFREIYNEQFF | TGTGCCAGCAGCTTTTTCAGGGAAATCTACAATGAGCAGTTCTTC
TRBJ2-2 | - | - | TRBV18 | CASSPTRGRENTGELFF | TGTGCCAGCTCACCAACCCGAGGGCGGGAGAACACCGGGGAGCTGTTTTTT
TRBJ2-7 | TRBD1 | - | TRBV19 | CASRPRQGLYEQYF | TGTGCCAGTAGACCACGACAGGGGCTCTACGAGCAGTACTTC
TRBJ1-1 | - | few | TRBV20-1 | CSAYENTEAFF | TGCAGTGCTTACGAAAACACTGAAGCTTTCTTT
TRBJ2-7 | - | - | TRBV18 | CASSPSGEQYF | TGTGCCAGCTCACCGTCTGGCGAGCAGTACTTC
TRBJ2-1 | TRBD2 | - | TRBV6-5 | CATGPGLAAYNEQFF | TGTGCCACCGGCCCGGGACTAGCGGCCTACAATGAGCAGTTCTTC
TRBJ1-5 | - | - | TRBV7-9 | CASSSGEKRSQPQHF | TGTGCCAGCAGCTCCGGGGAAAAACGAAGCCAGCCCCAGCATTTT
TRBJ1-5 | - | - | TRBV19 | CASSIGFVGNQPQHF | TGTGCCAGTAGTATTGGGTTCGTGGGCAATCAGCCCCAGCATTTT
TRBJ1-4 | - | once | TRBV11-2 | CAGSLDTQRQLFF | TGTGCCGGCAGCTTAGATACCCAGCGGCAACTGTTTTTT
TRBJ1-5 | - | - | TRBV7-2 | CASSLGGVSRNQPQHF | TGTGCCAGCAGCTTGGGGGGCGTATCGAGGAATCAGCCCCAGCATTTT
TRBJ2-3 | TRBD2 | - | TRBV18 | CASSPESGGPSTDTQYF | TGTGCCAGCTCACCAGAGTCGGGAGGGCCATCGACAGATACGCAGTATTTT
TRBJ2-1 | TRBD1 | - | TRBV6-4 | CASTGQGANEQFF | TGTGCCAGCACCGGACAGGGGGCAAATGAGCAGTTCTTC
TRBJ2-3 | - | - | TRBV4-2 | CASSQDHPSVDTQYF | TGTGCCAGCAGCCAAGATCATCCTAGCGTAGATACGCAGTATTTT
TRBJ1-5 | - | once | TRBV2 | CASRGSRGNQPQHF | TGTGCCAGCAGGGGGTCGCGGGGGAATCAGCCCCAGCATTTT
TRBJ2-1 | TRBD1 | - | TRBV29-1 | CSFEQGYNEQFF | TGCAGCTTTGAACAGGGGTACAATGAGCAGTTCTTC
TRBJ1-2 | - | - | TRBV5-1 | CASSYQQGNYGYTF | TGCGCCAGCAGCTACCAACAGGGAAACTATGGCTACACCTTC
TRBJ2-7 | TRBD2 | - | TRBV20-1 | CSAGGVYEQYF | TGCAGTGCTGGGGGGGTATACGAGCAGTACTTC
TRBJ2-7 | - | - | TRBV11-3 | CASSQNSYEQYF | TGTGCCAGCAGCCAAAACTCCTACGAGCAGTACTTC
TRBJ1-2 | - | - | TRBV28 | CASSSSGYTF | TGTGCCAGCAGTTCAAGCGGCTACACCTTC
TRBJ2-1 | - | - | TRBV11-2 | CASSLSSYNEQFF | TGTGCCAGCAGCTTGAGCTCCTACAATGAGCAGTTCTTC
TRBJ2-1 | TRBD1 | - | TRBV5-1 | CASSLRQGASYNEQFF | TGCGCCAGCAGCTTAAGACAGGGGGCCTCCTACAATGAGCAGTTCTTC
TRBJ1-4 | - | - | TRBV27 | CASSSNEKLFF | TGTGCCAGCAGTTCGAATGAAAAACTGTTTTTT
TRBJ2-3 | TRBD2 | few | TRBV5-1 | CASSLGLAGATDTQYF | TGCGCCAGCAGCTTGGGACTAGCGGGAGCCACAGATACGCAGTATTTT
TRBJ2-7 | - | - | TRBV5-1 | CASTLGGTVPYEQYF | TGCGCCAGCACCTTAGGAGGGACAGTACCCTACGAGCAGTACTTC
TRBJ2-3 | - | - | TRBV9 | CASSVVSRPDTQYF | TGTGCCAGCAGCGTAGTTAGTCGGCCAGATACGCAGTATTTT